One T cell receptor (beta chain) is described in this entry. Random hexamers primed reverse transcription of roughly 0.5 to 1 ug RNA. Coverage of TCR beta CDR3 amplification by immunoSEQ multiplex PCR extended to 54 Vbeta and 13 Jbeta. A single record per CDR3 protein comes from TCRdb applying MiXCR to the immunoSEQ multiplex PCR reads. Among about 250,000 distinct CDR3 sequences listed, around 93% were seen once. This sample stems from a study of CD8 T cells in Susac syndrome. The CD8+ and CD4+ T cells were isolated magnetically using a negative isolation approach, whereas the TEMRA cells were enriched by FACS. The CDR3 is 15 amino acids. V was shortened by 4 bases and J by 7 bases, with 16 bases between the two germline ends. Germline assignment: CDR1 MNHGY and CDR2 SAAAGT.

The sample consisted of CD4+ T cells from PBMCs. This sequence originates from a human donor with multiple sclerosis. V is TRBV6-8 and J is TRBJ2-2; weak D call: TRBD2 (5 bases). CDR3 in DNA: TGTGCCAGCAGTTTTAAGTGGGCCGAGGGCGGGGAGCTGTTTTTT. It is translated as CASSFKWAEGGELFF.